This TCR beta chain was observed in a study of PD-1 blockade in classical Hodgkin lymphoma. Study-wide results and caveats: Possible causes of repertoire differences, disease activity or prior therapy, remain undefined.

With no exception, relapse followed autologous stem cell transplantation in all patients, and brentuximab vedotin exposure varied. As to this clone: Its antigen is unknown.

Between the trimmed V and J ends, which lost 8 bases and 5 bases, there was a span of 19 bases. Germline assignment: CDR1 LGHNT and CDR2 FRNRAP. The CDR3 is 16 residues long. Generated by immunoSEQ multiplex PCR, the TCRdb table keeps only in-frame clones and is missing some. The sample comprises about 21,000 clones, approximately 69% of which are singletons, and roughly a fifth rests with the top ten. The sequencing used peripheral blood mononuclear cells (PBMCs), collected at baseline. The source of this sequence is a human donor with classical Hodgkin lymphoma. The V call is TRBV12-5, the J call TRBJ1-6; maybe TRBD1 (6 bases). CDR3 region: CASLRDTHLNNSPLHF. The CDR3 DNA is TGTGCTAGTTTACGGGACACACACCTAAATAATTCACCCCTCCACTTT.